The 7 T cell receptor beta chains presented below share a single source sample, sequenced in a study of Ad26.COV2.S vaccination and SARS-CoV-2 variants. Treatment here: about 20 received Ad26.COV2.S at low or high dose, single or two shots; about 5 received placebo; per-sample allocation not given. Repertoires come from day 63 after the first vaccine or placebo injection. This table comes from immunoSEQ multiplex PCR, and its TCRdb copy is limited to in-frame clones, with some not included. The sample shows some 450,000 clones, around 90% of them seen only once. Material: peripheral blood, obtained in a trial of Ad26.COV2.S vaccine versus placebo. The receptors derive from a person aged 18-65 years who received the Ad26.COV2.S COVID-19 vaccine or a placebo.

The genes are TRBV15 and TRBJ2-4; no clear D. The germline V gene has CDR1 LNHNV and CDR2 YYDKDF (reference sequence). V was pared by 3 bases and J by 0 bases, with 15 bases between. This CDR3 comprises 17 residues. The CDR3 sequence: CATSRRVTDLAKNIQYF. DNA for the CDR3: TGTGCCACCAGCAGGCGAGTGACTGACCTAGCCAAAAACATTCAGTACTTC.

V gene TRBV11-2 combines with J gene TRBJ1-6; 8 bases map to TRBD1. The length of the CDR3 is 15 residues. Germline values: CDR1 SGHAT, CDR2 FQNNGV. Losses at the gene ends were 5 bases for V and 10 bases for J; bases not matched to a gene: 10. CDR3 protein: CASSLTGDVRSPLHF. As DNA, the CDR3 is TGTGCCAGCAGCCTGACAGGGGACGTTAGATCACCCCTCCACTTT.

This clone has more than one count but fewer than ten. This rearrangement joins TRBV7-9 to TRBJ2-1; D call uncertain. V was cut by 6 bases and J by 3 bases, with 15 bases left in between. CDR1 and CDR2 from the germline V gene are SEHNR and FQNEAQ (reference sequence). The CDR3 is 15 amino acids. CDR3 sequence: CASRLTDNLYNEQFF. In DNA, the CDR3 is TGTGCCAGCAGGCTAACTGACAATCTCTACAATGAGCAGTTCTTC.

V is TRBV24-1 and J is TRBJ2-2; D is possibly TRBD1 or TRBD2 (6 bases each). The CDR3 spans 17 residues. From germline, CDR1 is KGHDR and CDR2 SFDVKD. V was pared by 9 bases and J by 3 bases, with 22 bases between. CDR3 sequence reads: CATGFSMTGADTGELFF. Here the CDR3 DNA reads TGTGCCACCGGGTTTTCTATGACGGGGGCCGACACCGGGGAGCTGTTTTTT.

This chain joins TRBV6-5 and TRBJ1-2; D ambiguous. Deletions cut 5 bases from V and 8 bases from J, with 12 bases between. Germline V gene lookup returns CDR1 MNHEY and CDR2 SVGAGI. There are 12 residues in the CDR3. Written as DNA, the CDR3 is TGTGCCAGCAGTCCGGGTGAGACGGGCTACACCTTC. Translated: CASSPGETGYTF.

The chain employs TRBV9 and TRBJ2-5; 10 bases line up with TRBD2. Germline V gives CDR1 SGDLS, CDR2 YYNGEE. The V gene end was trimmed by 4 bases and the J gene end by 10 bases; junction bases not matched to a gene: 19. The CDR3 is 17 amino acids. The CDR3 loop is CASSQTPGTSGKDGQYF. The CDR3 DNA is TGTGCCAGCAGCCAAACCCCCGGCACTAGCGGGAAGGACGGCCAGTACTTC.

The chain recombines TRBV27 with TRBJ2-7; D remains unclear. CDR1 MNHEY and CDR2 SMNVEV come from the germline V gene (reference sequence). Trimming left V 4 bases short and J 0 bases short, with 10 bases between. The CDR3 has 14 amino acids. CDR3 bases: TGTGCCAGCAGTTCTCCGACTGGCTCCTACGAGCAGTACTTC. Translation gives CASSSPTGSYEQYF.